In this sample, the clone carrying this TCR beta chain turned up a few times. Its antigen is unknown. This sample was taken from a study of identical twins' blood T cells. Overall study: Roughly 50 million reads covered about six alpha-chain and about six beta-chain libraries. Overall study findings and caveats: Environmental influences on twin similarity could not be excluded.

Per the germline V gene, CDR1 is DFQATT and CDR2 is SNEGSKA (reference sequence). Deletions cut 3 bases from V and 2 bases from J, with 12 bases between. The CDR3 is made up of 14 amino acids. Each TCR cDNA library carried sample-specific barcodes on both ends. Per the study methods: Each library had roughly 2.2 to 3.6 million CDR3 reads and about 90,000 to nearly 500,000 clonotypes. TCRdb reprocessed the 5' RACE reads with MiXCR, giving one entry per CDR3 protein. The V and J calls reflect TCRdb's pipeline rather than the authors' work. The sample yields roughly 340,000 distinct CDR3 sequences, around 30% seen once.

Sequenced sample: PBMCs. This receptor was taken from a woman between 18 and 55 years old in good health. The rearrangement joins TRBV20-1 to TRBJ2-3; tentatively, D is TRBD2 (6 bases). The CDR3 sequence: CSARREPPTDTQYF. The CDR3, as DNA: TGCAGTGCTAGGCGGGAACCACCCACAGATACGCAGTATTTT.